These 20 T cell receptor beta chains were all obtained from the same sample, sequenced in a study of radiotherapy plus CTLA-4 blockade in lung cancer. Here immunoSEQ multiplex PCR was the method, and the copy in TCRdb shows in-frame clones only, minus some. The data show 70,000 to 90,000 clones, around 79% seen once. This material consisted of peripheral blood, taken from a patient treated with radiotherapy plus ipilimumab. All receptors derive from a human donor with non-small cell lung cancer whose response to radiotherapy plus ipilimumab could not be evaluated. Some clones in this sample may be carry-over from other donors' samples.

The rearrangement uses TRBV27 and TRBJ1-6; D is perhaps TRBD1 (5 bases). This CDR3 is built from 11 residues. In germline, CDR1 is MNHEY, CDR2 SMNVEV (reference sequence). With 9 bases removed from V and 6 bases from J, the gap between germline ends came to 6 bases. The CDR3 nucleotides read TGTGCCAGTGGGGCTAATTCACCCCTCCACTTT. It translates to CASGANSPLHF.

V usage is TRBV27 and J usage is TRBJ2-7; D possibly corresponds to TRBD1 (5 bases). Looked up from germline, CDR1 is MNHEY and CDR2 is SMNVEV (reference sequence). This CDR3 spans 12 amino acids. V lost 5 bases and J 5 bases, leaving 10 bases between the germline ends. CDR3 sequence (DNA): TGTGCCAGCAGTAGCGCAGGGCACGAGCAGTACTTC. This sequence encodes CASSSAGHEQYF.

This clone was counted once. This chain links TRBV6-6 with TRBJ2-2, with D tentatively TRBD1 (6 bases). Between the trimmed V and J ends, which lost 11 bases and 2 bases, there was a span of 15 bases. The CDR3 extends over 14 amino acids. From germline, CDR1 is MNHNY and CDR2 SVGAGI (reference sequence). CDR3 bases: TGTGCCGAGTCAGGGACAAGCAACACCGGGGAGCTGTTTTTT. This encodes CAESGTSNTGELFF.

This clone was observed a few times. CDR3 in amino acids: CASSQDDGAGELFF. CDR3 nucleotides: TGTGCCAGCAGCCAAGATGACGGGGCCGGGGAGCTGTTTTTT. This chain joins TRBV4-2 and TRBJ2-2, with a weak D call TRBD2 (5 bases). V lost 0 bases and J 6 bases, leaving 8 bases between the germline ends. The CDR3 runs 14 residues. From germline, CDR1 is LGHNA and CDR2 YNFKEQ.

The V and J genes are TRBV29-1 and TRBJ1-2, with D possibly matching TRBD1 (6 bases). Trimming stripped 6 bases from V and 3 bases from J, with 11 bases between. Per germline, CDR1 SQVTM and CDR2 ANQGSEA. This CDR3 comprises 12 residues. The chain's CDR3 is CSVARQDYGYTF. CDR3 coding DNA: TGCAGCGTCGCGCGACAGGACTATGGCTACACCTTC.

The chain carries TRBV6-1 and TRBJ1-4; D is ambiguous. The CDR3 has 15 residues. CDR1 and CDR2 (germline): MNHNS, SASEGT. V shed 5 bases and J shed 0 bases, with 10 bases lying between them. CDR3 amino acids: CASSPGSTTNEKLFF. The CDR3 DNA follows: TGTGCCAGCAGTCCCGGTTCGACAACTAATGAAAAACTGTTTTTT.

The gene calls are TRBV28 and TRBJ2-4, with D maybe TRBD2 (6 bases). This CDR3 is built from 13 residues. CDR1 is MDHEN and CDR2 is SYDVKM in the germline V gene. V was cut by 4 bases and J by 12 bases, with 16 bases left in between. CDR3 sequence: CASSSRTFSGQYF. The CDR3 DNA reads as TGTGCCAGCAGTTCCCGAACCTTTAGCGGTCAGTACTTC.

The CDR3 region is CASSLVAGNTGELFF. Here the CDR3 DNA reads TGTGCCAGCAGCTTAGTGGCAGGGAACACCGGGGAGCTGTTTTTT. The genes are TRBV7-8 and TRBJ2-2; D not certain. Trimming pared 1 base from V and 1 base from J, leaving 7 bases between. The CDR3 spans 15 residues. Germline V gene lookup returns CDR1 SGHVS and CDR2 FQNEAQ.

J is TRBJ1-5 and V is TRBV5-1; TRBD1 matches 9 bases. CDR1 and CDR2 from the germline V gene are SGHRS and YFSETQ. The CDR3 runs 13 residues. Trimming at V came to 3 bases and at J to 5 bases, leaving 0 bases not matched to a gene. CDR3: CASSWDRDQPQHF. Written as DNA, the CDR3 is TGCGCCAGCAGCTGGGACAGGGATCAGCCCCAGCATTTT.

This chain uses TRBV28 with TRBJ1-1; the match to TRBD1 covers 7 bases. The ends lost 2 bases at V and 11 bases at J; junction bases unmatched: 8. The CDR3 loop spans 13 amino acids. Germline V lookup: CDR1 MDHEN, CDR2 SYDVKM. DNA of the CDR3: TGTGCCAGCAGTTTAGACAGGGCCTTGGGGGCTTTCTTT. It specifies CASSLDRALGAFF.

This sequence joins TRBV5-1 and TRBJ1-2; D perhaps matches TRBD1 (6 bases). This CDR3 spans 14 amino acids. V lost 0 bases and J lost 7, with 13 bases in between. The germline CDR1 and CDR2 sequences are SGHRS and YFSETQ. The CDR3 DNA is TGCGCCAGCAGCTTGGCCGGGGGGCCGGGTGGCTACACCTTC. Its protein product is CASSLAGGPGGYTF.

The gene calls are TRBV5-6 and TRBJ2-7; the D gene is possibly TRBD1 (5 bases). The CDR3 consists of 12 residues. V lost 4 bases, J lost 5 bases, and 10 bases lay in between. Germline-derived CDR1 and CDR2 are SGHDT and YYEEEE. The CDR3 DNA follows: TGTGCCAGCAGCCTGTTAGGGGACGAGCAGTACTTC. It codes for CASSLLGDEQYF.

The chain employs TRBV11-3 and TRBJ2-3; TRBD1 might be the D (6 bases). V lost 5 bases to trimming and J lost 4 bases, with 16 bases between them. This CDR3 contains 15 residues. Germline CDR1 is SGHNT and CDR2 is YENEEA. The CDR3: CASSPSPQGSDTQYF. CDR3 DNA: TGTGCCAGCAGCCCATCCCCCCAGGGGTCAGATACGCAGTATTTT.

This rearrangement joins TRBV5-1 to TRBJ1-1; a weak D match, TRBD1 (5 bases). This CDR3 is built from 13 residues. Trimming took 7 bases from V and 6 from J, leaving 16 bases between them. The germline CDR1 and CDR2 sequences are SGHRS and YFSETQ. The CDR3 spells CASGAGNPSEAFF. The CDR3 DNA reads TGCGCCAGCGGGGCAGGGAATCCCTCTGAAGCTTTCTTT.

The table lists this clone with a few counts. The J gene is TRBJ2-2, the V gene TRBV28; the match to TRBD2 covers 10 bases. Germline V gives CDR1 MDHEN, CDR2 SYDVKM. The CDR3 spans 15 residues. The junction had 3 bases not matched to a gene; V was cut back by 7 bases and J by 1 base. CDR3 coding DNA: TGTGCCAGCACCATAGCGGGGGGGAACACCGGGGAGCTGTTTTTT. Amino acids: CASTIAGGNTGELFF.

This clone was found once. Here the CDR3 DNA reads TGTGCCAGCAGCTCTACGACAGGCTTCTACGAGCAGTACTTC. It encodes CASSSTTGFYEQYF. This sequence joins TRBV7-9 and TRBJ2-7, with a tentative D call TRBD1 (6 bases). Germline V CDR1 and CDR2: SEHNR, FQNEAQ (reference sequence). The CDR3 runs to 14 residues. V was clipped by 4 bases and J by 3 bases, with 13 bases between them.

This chain links TRBV27 with TRBJ2-7; possibly TRBD1 for D (6 bases). The CDR3 extends over 15 amino acids. The V end lost 2 bases, the J end lost 0 bases, and 11 bases lay between the germline ends. The germline V gene has CDR1 MNHEY and CDR2 SMNVEV (reference sequence). The CDR3 nucleotides read TGTGCCAGCAGTTTAGCAGGGGCCTACTCCTACGAGCAGTACTTC. Translation gives CASSLAGAYSYEQYF.

The genes are TRBV28 and TRBJ1-1, with D hard to call. Trimming took off 2 bases at V and 5 bases at J, with 15 bases between the two ends. Germline assignment: CDR1 MDHEN and CDR2 SYDVKM. CDR3 size: 15 residues. For the CDR3, the DNA is TGTGCCAGCAGTTTACACGGGATAACGGAGACTGAAGCTTTCTTT. Amino acid sequence: CASSLHGITETEAFF.

This clone was seen once. The chain recombines TRBV6-1 with TRBJ2-1; tentative D call: TRBD2 (6 bases). Germline V gene lookup returns CDR1 MNHNS and CDR2 SASEGT. V was clipped by 8 bases and J by 3 bases, with 8 bases between them. This CDR3 comprises 12 residues. In DNA form, the CDR3 reads TGTGCCAGCGGGGGGAACTACAATGAGCAGTTCTTC. Translation gives CASGGNYNEQFF.

The chain has TRBV15 and TRBJ1-6, with D unresolved. The CDR3 has 17 residues. Trimming took 0 bases from V and 2 from J, leaving 11 bases between them. Germline lookup yields CDR1 LNHNV and CDR2 YYDKDF (reference sequence). This CDR3 reads CATSRDLEGPYNSPLHF. The CDR3 nucleotides are TGTGCCACCAGCAGAGATCTAGAGGGCCCCTATAATTCACCCCTCCACTTT.